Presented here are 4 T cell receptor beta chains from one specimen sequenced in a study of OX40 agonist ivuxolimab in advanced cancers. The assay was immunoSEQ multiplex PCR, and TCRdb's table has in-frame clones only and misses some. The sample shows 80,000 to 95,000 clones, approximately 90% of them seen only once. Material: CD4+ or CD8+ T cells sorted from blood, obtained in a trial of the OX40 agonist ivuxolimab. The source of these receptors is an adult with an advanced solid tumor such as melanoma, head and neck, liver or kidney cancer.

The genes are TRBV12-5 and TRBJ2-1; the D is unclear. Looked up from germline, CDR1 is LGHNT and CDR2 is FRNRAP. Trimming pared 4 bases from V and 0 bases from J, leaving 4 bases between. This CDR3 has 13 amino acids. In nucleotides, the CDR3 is TGTGCTAGTGGTTCCCCCTCCTACAATGAGCAGTTCTTC. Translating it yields CASGSPSYNEQFF.

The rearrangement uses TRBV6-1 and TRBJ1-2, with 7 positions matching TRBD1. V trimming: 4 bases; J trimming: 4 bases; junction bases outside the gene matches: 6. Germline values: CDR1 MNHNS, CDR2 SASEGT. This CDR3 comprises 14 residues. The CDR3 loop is CASSVATGIYGYTF. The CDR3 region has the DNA TGTGCCAGCAGTGTAGCGACAGGGATCTATGGCTACACCTTC.

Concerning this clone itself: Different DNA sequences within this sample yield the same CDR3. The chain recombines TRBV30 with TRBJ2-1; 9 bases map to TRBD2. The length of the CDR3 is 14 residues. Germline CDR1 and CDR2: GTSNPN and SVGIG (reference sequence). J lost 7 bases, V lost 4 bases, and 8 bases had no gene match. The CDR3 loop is CAWTSGVVGNEQFF. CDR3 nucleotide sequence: TGTGCCTGGACTAGCGGGGTAGTCGGGAATGAGCAGTTCTTC.

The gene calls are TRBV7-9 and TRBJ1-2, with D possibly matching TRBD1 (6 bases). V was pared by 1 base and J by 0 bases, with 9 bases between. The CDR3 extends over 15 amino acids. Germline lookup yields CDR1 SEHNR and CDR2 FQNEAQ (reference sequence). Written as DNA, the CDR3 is TGTGCCAGCAGCTTAGTACGGGGGCCTAACTATGGCTACACCTTC. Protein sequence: CASSLVRGPNYGYTF.